This entry describes one T cell receptor (beta chain). The target antigen is unknown. Method: immunoSEQ multiplex PCR; TCRdb's copy keeps in-frame clones and lacks some. The sample includes 65,000 or so clones, around 77% of them seen just once. These data come from a study of vaccination effects on CD4 cells after COVID-19. Within the ViraFEST assay, antigen-specific CD4+ T cells underwent expansion with viral peptide pools prior to sequencing. After more than 8 days in culture, the CD4+ T cells were isolated. Recipients of the vaccine had no prior SARS-CoV-2 infection and negative nucleocapsid antibodies. Days 3 and 7 were when half the medium was replaced with IL-2 medium. Broader study findings: Infection- and vaccine-induced clones contracted markedly late after vaccination.

This TCR was recovered from a human donor who received a COVID-19 vaccine. Sequenced material: CD4+ T cells from PBMCs cultured with HCoV-NL63 spike peptides, taken before COVID-19 vaccination.

Here the CDR3 DNA reads TGTGCCACCAAGGACAAGAGCTCTGGAAACACCATATATTTT. Translation: CATKDKSSGNTIYF. The chain employs TRBV19 and TRBJ1-3; D is perhaps TRBD1 (5 bases). The V gene lost 10 bases and the J gene lost 0 bases, with 13 bases spanning the gap. Germline assignment: CDR1 LNHDA and CDR2 SQIVND (reference sequence). The CDR3 contains 14 residues.